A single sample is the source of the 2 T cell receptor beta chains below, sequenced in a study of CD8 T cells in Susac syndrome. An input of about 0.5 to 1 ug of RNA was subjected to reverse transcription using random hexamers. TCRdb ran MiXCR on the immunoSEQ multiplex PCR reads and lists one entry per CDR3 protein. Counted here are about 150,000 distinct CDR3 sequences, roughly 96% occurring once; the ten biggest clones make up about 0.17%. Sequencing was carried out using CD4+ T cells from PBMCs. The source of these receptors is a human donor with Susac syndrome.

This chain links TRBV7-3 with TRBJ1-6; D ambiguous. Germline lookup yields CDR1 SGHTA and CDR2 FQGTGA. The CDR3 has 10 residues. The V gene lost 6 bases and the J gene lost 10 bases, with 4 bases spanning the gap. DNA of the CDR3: TGTGCCAGCAGAGACTCACCCCTCCACTTT. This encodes CASRDSPLHF.

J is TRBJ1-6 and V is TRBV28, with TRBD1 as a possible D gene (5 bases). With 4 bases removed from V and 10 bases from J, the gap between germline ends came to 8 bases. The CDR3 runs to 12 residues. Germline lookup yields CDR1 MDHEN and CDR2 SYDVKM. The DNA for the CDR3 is TGTGCCAGCAGTTCAGGGTCATCACCCCTCCACTTT. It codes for CASSSGSSPLHF.